This T cell receptor (beta chain) was recovered during a study of response to subunit inactivated influenza vaccine. This clonotype was detected only a few times. The antigen is undetermined. In TCRdb, the RT-PCR reads were re-called with MiXCR into one record per CDR3 protein. The repertoire holds approximately 230,000 distinct CDR3 sequences, with 9% to 15% as singletons. Study-level findings and limits: Each seasonal flu vaccination may recruit only limited new T cells, authors suggested.

The source was non-naive T cells sorted from PBMCs, collected about 14 days before vaccination. The sequence was collected from a man in his fifties who received an inactivated influenza vaccine.

CDR3 sequence reads: CSAQLQGTYNSPLHF. The DNA of the CDR3 is TGCAGTGCCCAACTCCAGGGGACCTATAATTCACCCCTCCACTTT. This chain connects TRBV20-1 to TRBJ1-6; weak D call: TRBD1 (6 bases). There are 15 residues in the CDR3. V was trimmed by 6 bases and J by 2 bases, leaving 14 bases between them. Germline V gene lookup returns CDR1 DFQATT and CDR2 SNEGSKA (reference sequence).